The source of this T cell receptor beta chain is a study of blood T cell repertoires in COVID-19. TCRdb's copy holds only in-frame clones and misses some; the assay was immunoSEQ multiplex PCR. The sample lists roughly 90,000 clones; about 77% were seen once. About this clone: The sample holds other DNA sequences that translate to the same CDR3.

The V end lost 1 base, the J end lost 6 bases, and 7 bases lay between the germline ends. The CDR3 spans 12 residues. CDR1 and CDR2 (germline): LGHDT, YNNKEL (reference sequence). This sequence originates from a human donor in a cohort sampled during active COVID-19. The chain recombines TRBV3-1 (or the pseudogene TRBV3-2) with TRBJ2-7; unclear D gene. Input material: peripheral blood. In nucleotides, the CDR3 is TGTGCCAGCAGCCAAGGAGGTGGCGAGCAGTACTTC. Protein product: CASSQGGGEQYF.